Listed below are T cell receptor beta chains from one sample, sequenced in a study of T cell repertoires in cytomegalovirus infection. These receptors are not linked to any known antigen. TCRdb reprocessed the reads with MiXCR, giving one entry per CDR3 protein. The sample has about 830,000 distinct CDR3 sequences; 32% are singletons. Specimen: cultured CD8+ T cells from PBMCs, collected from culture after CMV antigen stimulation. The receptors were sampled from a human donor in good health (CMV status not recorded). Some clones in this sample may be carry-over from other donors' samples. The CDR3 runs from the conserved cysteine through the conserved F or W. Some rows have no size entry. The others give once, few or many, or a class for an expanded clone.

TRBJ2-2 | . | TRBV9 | CTSSVVAVGTGELFF
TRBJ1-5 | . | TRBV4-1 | CASSQAQGGPAQHF
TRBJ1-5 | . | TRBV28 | CASSLRGVSNQPQHF
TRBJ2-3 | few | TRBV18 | CASSPATGGTDTQYF
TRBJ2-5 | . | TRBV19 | CASSIDLSRKETQYF
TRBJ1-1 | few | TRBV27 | CASSLLQGKYTEAFF
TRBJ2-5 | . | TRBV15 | CATSGTDLYQETQYF
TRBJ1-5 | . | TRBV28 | CASRGDSLKPYLGANQPQHF
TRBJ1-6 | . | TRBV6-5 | CASSYGTVFIGSPLHF
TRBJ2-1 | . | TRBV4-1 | CASSQDLGTGKYNEQFF
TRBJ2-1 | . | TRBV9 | CASSDGRGVSYNEQFF
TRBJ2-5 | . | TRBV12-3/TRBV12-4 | CASSPSTGWAVETQYF
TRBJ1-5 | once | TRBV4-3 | CASSQDRGVANQPQHF
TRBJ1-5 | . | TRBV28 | CASSFRQDPFDQPQHF
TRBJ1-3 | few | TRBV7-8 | CASSPGFRTGNTIYF
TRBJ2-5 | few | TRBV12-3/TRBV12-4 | CASSLEEGGQETQYF